The 30 T cell receptor beta chains in this list originate from one sample, sequenced in a study of neurological immune-mediated disorders. TCRdb independently ran MiXCR on the 5' RACE reads; one entry per CDR3 protein. Of under 60,000 distinct CDR3 sequences in the sample, over 15% were seen once. The sequenced material came from PBMCs. These receptors all stem from a man in his 60s in good health.

This clonotype was counted ten times or more. The V gene is TRBV7-9, the J gene TRBJ2-1; tentatively, D is TRBD1 (6 bases). V dropped 6 bases and J dropped 8 bases, with 14 bases sitting between them. This CDR3 is built from 13 residues. CDR1 is SEHNR, CDR2 FQNEAQ, per germline (reference sequence). DNA for the CDR3: TGTGCCAGCAGTCCCACAGGGTGGGATGAGCAGTTCTTC. Its translation: CASSPTGWDEQFF.

This clonotype was found once. The rearrangement links TRBV30 to TRBJ1-1, with 9 bases fitting TRBD1. V gave up 1 base and J gave up 10 bases; unmatched junction bases: 16. CDR1 is GTSNPN, CDR2 SVGIG, per germline (reference sequence). The CDR3 is 16 amino acids. CDR3: CAWSAAGSGQGSGAFF. Here the CDR3 DNA reads TGTGCCTGGAGTGCGGCCGGGAGCGGACAGGGGAGTGGAGCTTTCTTT.

This clonotype occurred many times. This chain connects TRBV5-1 to TRBJ2-5; D unclear. With 0 bases removed from V and 7 bases from J, the gap between germline ends came to 10 bases. CDR3 length: 13 amino acids. Germline V lookup: CDR1 SGHRS, CDR2 YFSETQ. The CDR3 region is CASSLALDGTQYF. As DNA, the CDR3 is TGCGCCAGCAGCTTGGCGCTCGACGGGACCCAGTACTTC.

This clonotype was found many times. V and J are TRBV20-1 and TRBJ1-5; D may be TRBD1 (5 bases). V was cut by 0 bases and J by 7 bases, with 13 bases left in between. The CDR3 length is 14 residues. Germline CDR1 reads DFQATT; CDR2 reads SNEGSKA (reference sequence). The CDR3 DNA sequence: TGCAGTGCTAGAGATCGTAGGGGAGAACAGCCCCAGCATTTT. It translates to CSARDRRGEQPQHF.

This clonotype was detected many times. The rearrangement joins TRBV6-4 to TRBJ2-1, with 7 nucleotides matching TRBD2. This CDR3 region has 17 residues. Germline CDR1 is MRHNA and CDR2 is SNTAGT. V trimming: 2 bases; J trimming: 5 bases; junction bases outside the gene matches: 12. The CDR3 is CASSDVFELARDNEQFF. In DNA form, the CDR3 reads TGTGCCAGCAGTGACGTCTTCGAACTAGCGCGAGACAATGAGCAGTTCTTC.

This clonotype was seen ten or more times. The J gene is TRBJ1-4, the V gene TRBV20-1, with 8 bases aligning to TRBD1. The CDR3 consists of 13 residues. Germline assignment: CDR1 DFQATT and CDR2 SNEGSKA (reference sequence). CDR3 residues: CSRAGTGDEKLFF. In DNA form, the CDR3 reads TGCAGCCGGGCCGGGACAGGCGATGAAAAACTGTTTTTT.

This clonotype was detected ten times or more. The chain carries TRBV7-3 and TRBJ2-2; the D is unclear. The CDR3 loop spans 14 amino acids. With 5 bases removed from V and 5 bases from J, the gap between germline ends came to 12 bases. The V gene's germline CDR1 is SGHTA and CDR2 FQGTGA. The CDR3: CASSRQPATGELFF. CDR3 DNA sequence: TGTGCCAGCAGCCGTCAACCGGCAACCGGGGAGCTGTTTTTT. Full variable domain (remainder filled in from reference TRBV7-3 and TRBJ2-2): GAGVSQTPSNKVTEKGKYVELRCDPISGHTALYWYRQSLGQGPEFLIYFQGTGAADDSGLPNDRFFAVRPEGSVSTLKIQRTERGDSAVYLCASSRQPATGELFFGEGSRLTVL.

At least ten counts were recorded for this clonotype. The chain employs TRBV6-5 and TRBJ1-6; tentatively, D is TRBD1 (6 bases). The germline V gene encodes CDR1 MNHEY and CDR2 SVGAGI. This CDR3 is 13 amino acids long. V lost 6 bases and J lost 9, with 12 bases in between. CDR3 loop: CASRPQGISPLHF. As DNA, the CDR3 is TGTGCCAGCAGGCCGCAGGGGATTTCACCCCTCCACTTT.

This clonotype was counted ten times or more. The chain employs TRBV7-2 and TRBJ1-2; D gene unclear. V was cut by 1 base and J by 8 bases, with 14 bases left in between. This CDR3 region has 14 residues. Looked up from germline, CDR1 is SGHTA and CDR2 is FQGNSA. Written as DNA, the CDR3 is TGTGCCAGCAGCTTAGTAACAGCAATAGGGGGCTACACCTTC. Protein product: CASSLVTAIGGYTF.

This clonotype was observed many times. The J gene is TRBJ2-7, the V gene TRBV11-2, with 13 bases matching TRBD2. The V and J ends lost 1 base and 12 bases, in that order; junction bases with no gene match: 6. Germline V lookup: CDR1 SGHAT, CDR2 FQNNGV. The CDR3 is made up of 14 amino acids. The CDR3 nucleotides read TGTGCCAGCAGCTTAGCCGGACTAGCGGGAGATATGTACTTC. Protein: CASSLAGLAGDMYF.

This clonotype has at least ten counts. The chain combines TRBV2 with TRBJ2-7, with 8 bases aligning to TRBD2. The CDR3 has 14 amino acids. V shed 3 bases, J shed 4 bases, and the junction held 5 bases outside the gene matches. Germline V gene lookup returns CDR1 SNHLY and CDR2 FYNNEI. This CDR3 reads CASSDKVAGYEQYF. CDR3 nucleotides: TGTGCCAGCAGTGATAAGGTAGCGGGGTACGAGCAGTACTTC.

This clonotype occurred many times. This chain joins TRBV11-2 and TRBJ2-5; possibly TRBD2 for D (6 bases). Trimming shortened V by 4 bases and J by 2 bases, and 11 bases separated the two germline ends. The germline gives CDR1 SGHAT, CDR2 FQNNGV. CDR3 length equals 14 residues. The CDR3 spells CASSYGLSQETQYF. Here the CDR3 DNA reads TGTGCCAGCAGCTATGGACTATCTCAAGAGACCCAGTACTTC.

In this sample, this clonotype turned up a few times. This chain uses TRBV7-2 with TRBJ1-2; D not resolved. V was cut by 0 bases and J by 8 bases, with 13 bases left in between. This CDR3 has 14 amino acids. From germline, CDR1 is SGHTA and CDR2 FQGNSA. Written as DNA, the CDR3 is TGTGCCAGCAGCTTAGCGGGAGCCCAATGGGGCTACACCTTC. Its protein product is CASSLAGAQWGYTF.

Ten or more counts support this clonotype. This chain connects TRBV25-1 to TRBJ2-1; 13 nucleotides match TRBD2. Germline V gene data show CDR1 as MGHDK and CDR2 as SYGVNS. The CDR3 totals 15 residues. J gave up 8 bases and V 5 bases, and 6 bases lay outside the gene matches. The CDR3 loop reads CASSRRTSGSYEQFF. CDR3 DNA: TGTGCCAGCAGTAGACGGACTAGCGGGAGTTATGAGCAGTTCTTC.

This clonotype was seen only a few times. The rearrangement links TRBV10-3 to TRBJ1-2, with 12 bases aligning to TRBD1. Germline V gene sequence: CDR1 ENHRY, CDR2 SYGVKD. The junction had 7 bases not matched to a gene; V was cut back by 9 bases and J by 8 bases. The CDR3 runs to 13 residues. The CDR3 loop reads CAITPGQGAGYTF. DNA for the CDR3: TGTGCCATTACTCCGGGACAGGGGGCGGGCTACACCTTC.

This clonotype was observed at least ten times. In nucleotides, the CDR3 is TGCGCCAGCAGCTTGGAAACAGGGGGTTACTACGAGCAGTACTTC. Its protein is CASSLETGGYYEQYF. The chain has TRBV5-1 and TRBJ2-7, with 8 bases fitting TRBD1. This CDR3 is built from 15 residues. The V gene end was trimmed by 0 bases and the J gene end by 3 bases; junction bases not matched to a gene: 5. Germline V gene sequence: CDR1 SGHRS, CDR2 YFSETQ. Full variable domain (remainder filled in from reference TRBV5-1 and TRBJ2-7): KAGVTQTPRYLIKTRGQQVTLSCSPISGHRSVSWYQQTPGQGLQFLFEYFSETQRNKGNFPGRFSGRQFSNSRSEMNVSTLELGDSALYLCASSLETGGYYEQYFGPGTRLTVT.

The V and J genes are TRBV28 and TRBJ2-5; TRBD2 matches at 9 bases. CDR1 is MDHEN, CDR2 SYDVKM, per germline. The J segment lost 3 bases and the V segment lost 6 bases, leaving 2 bases of the junction unmatched. CDR3 length equals 13 residues. As DNA, the CDR3 is TGTGCCAGCAGGACTAGCGGAGAAGAGACCCAGTACTTC. Translating it yields CASRTSGEETQYF.

In its sample, this clonotype was seen many times. CDR3 coding DNA: TGCAGTGCTGAACGGCTAGCGGGGAGCGGGGAGACCCAGTACTTC. It encodes CSAERLAGSGETQYF. V gene TRBV20-1 combines with J gene TRBJ2-5; 9 bases map to TRBD2. In germline, CDR1 is DFQATT, CDR2 SNEGSKA (reference sequence). Germline trimming cut 5 bases from V and 5 bases from J; bases unmatched to any gene: 12. CDR3 length: 15 residues.

This clonotype has ten or more counts. The chain couples TRBV28 to TRBJ1-5; D is undetermined. The V gene's germline CDR1 is MDHEN and CDR2 SYDVKM. Trimming left V 7 bases short and J 0 bases short, with 16 bases between. The CDR3 contains 16 residues. CDR3 in DNA: TGTGCCAGCAACCCATGGGAGGAGTATAGCAATCAGCCCCAGCATTTT. Protein: CASNPWEEYSNQPQHF.

At least ten counts were recorded for this clonotype. The genes are TRBV12-3 or TRBV12-4 and TRBJ1-1; D is undetermined. The CDR3 consists of 14 residues. Trimming took 7 bases from V and 0 from J, leaving 12 bases between them. The CDR3 nucleotides read TGTGCCAGCATCATCGGGAAAATGAACACTGAAGCTTTCTTT. As protein: CASIIGKMNTEAFF.

Many counts were recorded for this clonotype. The chain links TRBV12-3 or TRBV12-4 to TRBJ1-5, with 7 bases aligning to TRBD1. V lost 1 base to trimming and J lost 6 bases; unmatched junction nucleotides: 12. The CDR3 runs to 17 residues. The CDR3 DNA sequence: TGTGCCAGCAGTTTAGGGGCTGGACAGGTAAGGGGTCAGCCCCAGCATTTT. Protein product: CASSLGAGQVRGQPQHF.

This clonotype was recorded many times. This chain joins TRBV4-3 and TRBJ2-7; D is ambiguous. Germline CDR1 LGHNA, CDR2 YSLEER. V lost 1 base to trimming and J lost 0 bases, with 7 bases between them. CDR3 size: 14 residues. The chain's CDR3 is CASSQGPFSYEQYF. The CDR3 bases are TGCGCCAGCAGCCAAGGCCCATTCTCCTACGAGCAGTACTTC.

Sample share makes this clonotype medium-sized. The chain joins TRBV5-1 to TRBJ2-3; D perhaps matches TRBD2 (5 bases). CDR3 size: 13 residues. CDR1 is SGHRS and CDR2 is YFSETQ in the germline V gene. Trimming pared 4 bases from V and 6 bases from J, leaving 12 bases between. CDR3 nucleotides: TGCGCCAGCAGCATAAACGAGCGGGATACGCAGTATTTT. Its protein product is CASSINERDTQYF. The full variable domain, completed using reference TRBV5-1 and TRBJ2-3, is KAGVTQTPRYLIKTRGQQVTLSCSPISGHRSVSWYQQTPGQGLQFLFEYFSETQRNKGNFPGRFSGRQFSNSRSEMNVSTLELGDSALYLCASSINERDTQYFGPGTRLTVL.

This clonotype was detected many times. In DNA, the CDR3 is TGCGCCAGCAACAGCGGTTGGAGCCACGAGCAGTACTTC. The encoded protein is CASNSGWSHEQYF. The chain uses TRBV5-1 and TRBJ2-7, with D possibly being TRBD2 (5 bases). The CDR3 contains 13 residues. In germline, CDR1 is SGHRS, CDR2 YFSETQ. V lost 6 bases and J 5 bases, leaving 15 bases between the germline ends.

This clonotype was seen at least ten times. The chain joins TRBV24-1 to TRBJ2-7, with 7 bases identical to TRBD1. Germline values: CDR1 KGHDR, CDR2 SFDVKD. This CDR3 has 15 residues. V was clipped by 3 bases and J by 0 bases; unmatched bases: 4. CDR3 sequence: CATSDPGTASYEQYF. Here the CDR3 DNA reads TGTGCCACCAGTGATCCCGGGACAGCCTCCTACGAGCAGTACTTC.

This clonotype was detected ten times or more. The rearrangement links TRBV20-1 to TRBJ2-3, with 7 bases fitting TRBD2. The CDR3 has 14 amino acids. Germline values: CDR1 DFQATT, CDR2 SNEGSKA (reference sequence). J gave up 2 bases and V 3 bases, and 5 bases lay outside the gene matches. DNA for the CDR3: TGCAGTGCTAGTGGGGAGGGGAACACAGATACGCAGTATTTT. Protein: CSASGEGNTDTQYF.

In this sample, this clonotype turned up many times. The chain uses TRBV20-1 and TRBJ1-5; D not certain. The V and J ends lost 1 base and 5 bases respectively, with 6 bases between them. This CDR3 region has 12 residues. Per the germline V gene, CDR1 is DFQATT and CDR2 is SNEGSKA (reference sequence). This CDR3 reads CSARVPYQPQHF. CDR3 coding DNA: TGCAGTGCTAGAGTTCCCTATCAGCCCCAGCATTTT.

Ten or more counts support this clonotype. The V and J genes are TRBV20-1 and TRBJ2-3; 7 positions agree with TRBD1. The trim removed 5 bases at V and 2 bases at J, leaving 10 bases unmatched. The CDR3 is made up of 15 amino acids. Germline loops: CDR1 DFQATT, CDR2 SNEGSKA (reference sequence). DNA for the CDR3: TGCAGTGCTGGAAGACAGGGCCTCCCCACAGATACGCAGTATTTT. It translates to CSAGRQGLPTDTQYF.

In this sample, this clonotype turned up a few times. The chain carries TRBV6-5 and TRBJ2-5, with TRBD2 matching over 12 bases. CDR1 MNHEY and CDR2 SVGAGI come from the germline V gene. The CDR3 length is 15 residues. Trimming took 6 bases from V and 4 from J; bases not matched to a gene: 6. The DNA of the CDR3 is TGTGCCAGCAGAGCTCCGGGACTAGCGGGAGAGACCCAGTACTTC. It is translated as CASRAPGLAGETQYF.

This clonotype was detected many times. The genes are TRBV29-1 and TRBJ2-7, with 11 bases matching TRBD1. Germline loops: CDR1 SQVTM, CDR2 ANQGSEA. The trim removed 6 bases at V and 5 bases at J, leaving 12 bases unmatched. This CDR3 is 15 amino acids long. The DNA of the CDR3 is TGCAGCGTCGGCTCCGGGACAGGGGGTAACAACGAGCAGTACTTC. Translated: CSVGSGTGGNNEQYF.